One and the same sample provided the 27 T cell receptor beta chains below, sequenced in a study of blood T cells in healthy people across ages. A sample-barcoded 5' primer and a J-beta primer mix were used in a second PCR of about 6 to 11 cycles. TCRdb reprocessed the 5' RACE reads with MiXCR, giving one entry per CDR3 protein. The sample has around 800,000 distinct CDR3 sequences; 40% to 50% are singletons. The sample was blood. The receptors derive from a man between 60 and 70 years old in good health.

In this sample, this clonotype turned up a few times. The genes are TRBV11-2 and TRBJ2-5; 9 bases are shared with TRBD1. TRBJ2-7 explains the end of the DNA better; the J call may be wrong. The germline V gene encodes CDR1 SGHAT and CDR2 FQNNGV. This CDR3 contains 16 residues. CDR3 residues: CASSAQGQGDLYEQYF. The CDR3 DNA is TGTGCCAGCAGCGCCCAGGGACAGGGAGACCTTTACGAGCAGTACTTC.

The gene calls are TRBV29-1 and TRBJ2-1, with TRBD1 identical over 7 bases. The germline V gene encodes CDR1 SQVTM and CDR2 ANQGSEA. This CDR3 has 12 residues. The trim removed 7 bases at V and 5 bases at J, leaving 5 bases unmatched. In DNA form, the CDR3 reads TGCAGCGCGGACAGGAGAGACAATGAGCAGTTCTTC. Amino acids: CSADRRDNEQFF.

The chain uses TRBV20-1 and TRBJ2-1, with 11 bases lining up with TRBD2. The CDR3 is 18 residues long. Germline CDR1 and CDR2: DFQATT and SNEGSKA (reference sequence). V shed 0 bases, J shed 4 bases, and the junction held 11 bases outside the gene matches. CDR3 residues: CSARDYSGGASFYNEQFF. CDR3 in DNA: TGCAGTGCTAGAGATTATAGCGGGGGGGCGTCGTTTTACAATGAGCAGTTCTTC.

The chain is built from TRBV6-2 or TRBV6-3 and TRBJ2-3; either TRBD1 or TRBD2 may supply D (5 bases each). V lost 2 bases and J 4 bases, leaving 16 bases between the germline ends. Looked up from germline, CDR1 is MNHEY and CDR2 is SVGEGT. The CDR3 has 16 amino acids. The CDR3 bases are TGTGCCAGCAGTTACACCGGGACCAGCGGCGCAGATACGCAGTATTTT. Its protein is CASSYTGTSGADTQYF.

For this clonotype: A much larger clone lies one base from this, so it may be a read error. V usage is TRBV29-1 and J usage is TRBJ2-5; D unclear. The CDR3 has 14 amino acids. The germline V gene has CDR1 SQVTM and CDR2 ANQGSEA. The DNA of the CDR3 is TGCAGCCTTGAAGTATTTCGTTCCCAAGAGACCCAGTACTTC. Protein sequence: CSLEVFRSQETQYF.

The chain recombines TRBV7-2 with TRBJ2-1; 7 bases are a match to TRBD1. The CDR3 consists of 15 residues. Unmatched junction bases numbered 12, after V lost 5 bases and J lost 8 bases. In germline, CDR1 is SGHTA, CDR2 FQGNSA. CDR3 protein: CASSPSQGRFDEQFF. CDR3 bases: TGTGCCAGCAGCCCGTCACAGGGGCGCTTCGATGAGCAGTTCTTC.

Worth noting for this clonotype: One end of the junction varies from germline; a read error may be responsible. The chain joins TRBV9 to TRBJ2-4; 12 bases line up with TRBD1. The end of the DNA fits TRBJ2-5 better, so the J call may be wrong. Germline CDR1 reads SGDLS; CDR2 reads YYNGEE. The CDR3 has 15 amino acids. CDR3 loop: CVSSGGTGGQETQYF. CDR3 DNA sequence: TGTGTCAGCAGCGGAGGGACAGGGGGCCAGGAGACCCAGTACTTC.

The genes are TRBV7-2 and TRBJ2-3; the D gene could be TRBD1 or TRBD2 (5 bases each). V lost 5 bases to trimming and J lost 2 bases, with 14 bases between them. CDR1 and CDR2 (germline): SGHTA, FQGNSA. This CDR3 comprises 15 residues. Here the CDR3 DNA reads TGTGCCAGCAGCGACCGGGACGACTACACAGATACGCAGTATTTT. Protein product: CASSDRDDYTDTQYF.

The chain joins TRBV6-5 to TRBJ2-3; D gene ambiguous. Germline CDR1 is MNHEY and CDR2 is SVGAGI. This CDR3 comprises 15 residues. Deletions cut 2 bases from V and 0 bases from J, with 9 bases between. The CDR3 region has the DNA TGTGCCAGCAGTTACCGGAGCACAAGCACAGATACGCAGTATTTT. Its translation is CASSYRSTSTDTQYF.

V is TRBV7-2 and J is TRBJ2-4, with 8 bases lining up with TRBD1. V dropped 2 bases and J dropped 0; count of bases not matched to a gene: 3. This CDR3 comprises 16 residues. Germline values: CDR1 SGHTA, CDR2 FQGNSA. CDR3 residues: CASSLTGGLAKNIQYF. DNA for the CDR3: TGTGCCAGCAGCTTAACAGGGGGGTTAGCCAAAAACATTCAGTACTTC.

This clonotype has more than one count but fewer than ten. CDR3 in amino acids: CSASGQGLSGYTF. The CDR3 nucleotides read TGCAGTGCTAGCGGGCAGGGGCTCAGTGGCTACACCTTC. V gene TRBV20-1 combines with J gene TRBJ1-2; TRBD1 is a possible D gene (6 bases). V lost 3 bases, J lost 7 bases, and 15 bases lay in between. This CDR3 has 13 residues. Germline lookup yields CDR1 DFQATT and CDR2 SNEGSKA (reference sequence).

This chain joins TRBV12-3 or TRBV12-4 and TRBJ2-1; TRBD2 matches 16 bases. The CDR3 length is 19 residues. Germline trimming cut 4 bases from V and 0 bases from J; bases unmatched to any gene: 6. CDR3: CASSSPGLAGGNSYNEQFF. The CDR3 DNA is TGTGCCAGCAGTTCGCCGGGACTAGCGGGAGGGAACTCCTACAATGAGCAGTTCTTC.

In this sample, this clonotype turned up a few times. CDR3 sequence reads: CASSQDPTVSYEQYF. CDR3 bases: TGCGCCAGCAGCCAGGATCCGACAGTCTCCTACGAGCAGTACTTC. This sequence joins TRBV4-3 and TRBJ2-7; TRBD1 is a possible D gene (5 bases). V lost 3 bases to trimming and J lost 0 bases, with 12 bases between them. The CDR3 consists of 15 residues. Germline V gene sequence: CDR1 LGHNA, CDR2 YSLEER.

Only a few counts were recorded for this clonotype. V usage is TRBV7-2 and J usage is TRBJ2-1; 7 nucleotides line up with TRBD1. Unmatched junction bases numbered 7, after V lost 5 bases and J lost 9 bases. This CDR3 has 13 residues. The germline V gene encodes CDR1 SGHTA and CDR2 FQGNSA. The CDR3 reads CASSVTGAGEQFF. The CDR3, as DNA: TGTGCCAGCAGCGTTACAGGGGCCGGTGAGCAGTTCTTC.

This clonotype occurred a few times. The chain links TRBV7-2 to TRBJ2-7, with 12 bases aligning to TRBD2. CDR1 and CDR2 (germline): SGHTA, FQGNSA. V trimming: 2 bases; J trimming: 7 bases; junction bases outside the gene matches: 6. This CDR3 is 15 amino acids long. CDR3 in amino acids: CASSLTSGGIGEQYF. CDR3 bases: TGTGCCAGCAGCTTAACTAGCGGGGGGATTGGTGAGCAGTACTTC.

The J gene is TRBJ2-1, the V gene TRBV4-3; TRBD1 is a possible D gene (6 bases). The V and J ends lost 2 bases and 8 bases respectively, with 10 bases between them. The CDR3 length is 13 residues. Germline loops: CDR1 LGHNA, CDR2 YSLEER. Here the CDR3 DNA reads TGCGCCAGCAGCCAATTACAGGGCGATGAGCAGTTCTTC. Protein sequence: CASSQLQGDEQFF.

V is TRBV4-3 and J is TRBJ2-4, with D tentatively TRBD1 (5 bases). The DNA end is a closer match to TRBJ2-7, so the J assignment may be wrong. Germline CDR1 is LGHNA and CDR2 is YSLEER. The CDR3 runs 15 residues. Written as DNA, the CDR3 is TGCGCCAGCAGCCACGATCTCCAGGGTCCCTACGAGCAGTACTTC. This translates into CASSHDLQGPYEQYF.

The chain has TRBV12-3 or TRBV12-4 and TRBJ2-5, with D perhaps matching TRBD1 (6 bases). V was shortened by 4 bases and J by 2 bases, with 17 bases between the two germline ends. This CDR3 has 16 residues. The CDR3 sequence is CASSYTGRIGQETQYF. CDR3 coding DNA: TGTGCCAGCAGTTACACAGGGAGAATAGGTCAAGAGACCCAGTACTTC.

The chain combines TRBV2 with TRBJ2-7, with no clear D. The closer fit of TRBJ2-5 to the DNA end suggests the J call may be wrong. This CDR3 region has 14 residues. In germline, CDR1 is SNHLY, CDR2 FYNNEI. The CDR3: CASTPDLGRETQYF. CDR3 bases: TGTGCCAGCACCCCCGACTTGGGAAGAGAGACCCAGTACTTC.

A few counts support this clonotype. CDR3 bases: TGCGCCAGCAGTGAGACACCGGTATCCTACGAGCAGTACTTC. Protein product: CASSETPVSYEQYF. V gene TRBV10-2 combines with J gene TRBJ2-7; no reliable D call. The germline CDR1 and CDR2 sequences are WSHSY and SAAADI. This CDR3 spans 14 amino acids. V was shortened by 2 bases and J by 1 base, with 9 bases between the two germline ends.

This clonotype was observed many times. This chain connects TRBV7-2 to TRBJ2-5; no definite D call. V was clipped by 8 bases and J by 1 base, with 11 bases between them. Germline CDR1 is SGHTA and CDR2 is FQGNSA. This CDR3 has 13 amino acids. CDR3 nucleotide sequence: TGTGCCAGCTCCCTCGGCCTCCAAGAGACCCAGTACTTC. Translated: CASSLGLQETQYF.

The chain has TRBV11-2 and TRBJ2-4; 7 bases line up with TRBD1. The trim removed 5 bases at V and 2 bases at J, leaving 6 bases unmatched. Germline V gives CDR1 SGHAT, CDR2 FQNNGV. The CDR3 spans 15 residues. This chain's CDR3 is CASSPTGKTKNIQYF. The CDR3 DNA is TGTGCCAGCAGCCCGACAGGGAAAACCAAAAACATTCAGTACTTC.

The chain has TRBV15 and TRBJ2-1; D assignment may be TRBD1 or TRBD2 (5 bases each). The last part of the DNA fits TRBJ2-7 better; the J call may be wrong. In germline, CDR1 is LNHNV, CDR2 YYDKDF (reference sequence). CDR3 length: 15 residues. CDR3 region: CATSIDGTSYNEQYF. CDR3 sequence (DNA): TGTGCCACCAGCATTGACGGGACCTCCTACAATGAGCAGTACTTC.

CDR3 sequence reads: CSVNSLGRSGYTF. The CDR3 nucleotides read TGCAGTGTTAATTCCCTAGGGAGATCTGGCTACACCTTC. This chain connects TRBV20-1 to TRBJ1-2; no clear D. The CDR3 is 13 residues long. Germline V gives CDR1 DFQATT, CDR2 SNEGSKA (reference sequence). Trimming stripped 7 bases from V and 7 bases from J, with 19 bases between.

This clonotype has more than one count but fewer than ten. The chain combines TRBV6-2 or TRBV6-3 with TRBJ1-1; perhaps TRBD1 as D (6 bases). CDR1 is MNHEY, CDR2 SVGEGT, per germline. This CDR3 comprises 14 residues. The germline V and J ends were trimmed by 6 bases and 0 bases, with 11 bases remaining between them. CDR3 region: CASRTGHLNTEAFF. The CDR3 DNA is TGTGCCAGCAGAACGGGACATTTGAACACTGAAGCTTTCTTT.

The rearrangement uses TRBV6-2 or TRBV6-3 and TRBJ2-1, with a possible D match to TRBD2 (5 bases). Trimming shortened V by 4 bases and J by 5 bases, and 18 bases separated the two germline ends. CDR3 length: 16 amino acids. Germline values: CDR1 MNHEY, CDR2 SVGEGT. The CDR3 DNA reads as TGTGCCAGCAGTTCGGACTCTGGGTTTCGGAACAATGAGCAGTTCTTC. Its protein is CASSSDSGFRNNEQFF.

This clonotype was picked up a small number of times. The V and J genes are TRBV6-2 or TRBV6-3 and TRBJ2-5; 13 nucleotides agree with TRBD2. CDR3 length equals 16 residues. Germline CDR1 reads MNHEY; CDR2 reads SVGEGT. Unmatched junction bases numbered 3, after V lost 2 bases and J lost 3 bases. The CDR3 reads CASSYVGTSGEETQYF. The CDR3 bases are TGTGCCAGCAGTTACGTCGGGACTAGCGGGGAAGAGACCCAGTACTTC.